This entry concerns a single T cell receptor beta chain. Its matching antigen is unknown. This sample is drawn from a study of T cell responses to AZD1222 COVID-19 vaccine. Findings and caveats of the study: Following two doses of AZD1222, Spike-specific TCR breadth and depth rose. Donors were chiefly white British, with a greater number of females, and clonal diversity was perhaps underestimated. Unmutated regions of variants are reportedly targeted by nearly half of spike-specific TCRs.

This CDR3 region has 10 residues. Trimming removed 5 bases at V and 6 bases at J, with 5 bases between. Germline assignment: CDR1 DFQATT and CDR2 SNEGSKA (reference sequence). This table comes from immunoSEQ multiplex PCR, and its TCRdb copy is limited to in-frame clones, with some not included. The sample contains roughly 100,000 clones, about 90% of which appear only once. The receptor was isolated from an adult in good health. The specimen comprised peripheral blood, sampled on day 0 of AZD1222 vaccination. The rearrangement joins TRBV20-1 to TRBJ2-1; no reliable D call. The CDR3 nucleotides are TGCAGTGCTGGGGTCAATGAGCAGTTCTTC. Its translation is CSAGVNEQFF.